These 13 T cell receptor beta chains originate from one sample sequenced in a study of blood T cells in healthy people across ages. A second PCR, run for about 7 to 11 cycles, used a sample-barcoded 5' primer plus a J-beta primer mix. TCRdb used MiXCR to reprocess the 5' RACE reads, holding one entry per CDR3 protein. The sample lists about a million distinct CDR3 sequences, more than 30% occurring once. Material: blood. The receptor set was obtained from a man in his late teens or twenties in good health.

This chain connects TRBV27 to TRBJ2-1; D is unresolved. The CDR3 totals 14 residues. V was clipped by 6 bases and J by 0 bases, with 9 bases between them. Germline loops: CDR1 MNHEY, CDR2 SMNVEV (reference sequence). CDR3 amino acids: CASRESSSYNEQFF. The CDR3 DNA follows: TGTGCCAGCAGAGAATCAAGCTCCTACAATGAGCAGTTCTTC.

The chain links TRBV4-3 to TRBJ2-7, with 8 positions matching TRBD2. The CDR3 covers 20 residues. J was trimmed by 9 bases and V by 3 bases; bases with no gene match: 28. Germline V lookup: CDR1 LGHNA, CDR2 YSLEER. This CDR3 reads CASSQTSGTRKCSMMCGQYF. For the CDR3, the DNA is TGCGCCAGCAGCCAGACCTCCGGGACTAGGAAGTGTTCTATGATGTGCGGGCAGTACTTC.

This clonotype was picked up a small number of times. The CDR3 loop reads CASSVVRGPYEGYTF. CDR3 nucleotides: TGTGCCAGCAGCGTAGTCAGGGGCCCGTATGAAGGCTACACCTTC. The chain joins TRBV9 to TRBJ1-2; maybe TRBD1 (6 bases). The germline gives CDR1 SGDLS, CDR2 YYNGEE. The V end lost 0 bases, the J end lost 8 bases, and 17 bases lay between the germline ends. The CDR3 is 15 residues long.

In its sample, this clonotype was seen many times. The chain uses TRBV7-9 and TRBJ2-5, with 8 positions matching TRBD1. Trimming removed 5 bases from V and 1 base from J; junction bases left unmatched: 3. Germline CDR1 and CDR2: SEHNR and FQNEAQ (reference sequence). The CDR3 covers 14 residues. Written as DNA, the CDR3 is TGTGCCAGCAGCCCAGGACAGGGCCAAGAGACCCAGTACTTC. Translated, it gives CASSPGQGQETQYF.

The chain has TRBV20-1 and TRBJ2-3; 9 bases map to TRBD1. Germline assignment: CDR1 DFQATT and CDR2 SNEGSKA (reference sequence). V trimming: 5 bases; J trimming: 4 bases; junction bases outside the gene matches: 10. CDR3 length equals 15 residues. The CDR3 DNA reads TGCAGTGCTCAACTGGGGACAGGGCTGGCAGATACGCAGTATTTT. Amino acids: CSAQLGTGLADTQYF.

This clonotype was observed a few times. The CDR3 DNA sequence: TGTGCCAGCAGTTACTCCTCGCTTCAGCAGTATGGCTACACCTTC. It codes for CASSYSSLQQYGYTF. The chain has TRBV6-6 and TRBJ1-2, with no clear D. Germline V gives CDR1 MNHNY, CDR2 SVGAGI (reference sequence). Trimming removed 0 bases at V and 5 bases at J, with 13 bases between. The CDR3 is 15 amino acids.

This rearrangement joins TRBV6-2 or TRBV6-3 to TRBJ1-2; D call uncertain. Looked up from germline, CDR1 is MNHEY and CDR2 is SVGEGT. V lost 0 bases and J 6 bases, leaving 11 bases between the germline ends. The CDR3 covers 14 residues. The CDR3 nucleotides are TGTGCCAGCAGTTACTCCGGGAGTCCACATGGCTACACCTTC. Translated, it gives CASSYSGSPHGYTF.

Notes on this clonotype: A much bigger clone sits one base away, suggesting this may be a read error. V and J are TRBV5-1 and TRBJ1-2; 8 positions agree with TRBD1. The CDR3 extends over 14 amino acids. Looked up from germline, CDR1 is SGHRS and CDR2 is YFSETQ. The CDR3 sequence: CARSPSTGDYGYTF. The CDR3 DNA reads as TGCGCCCGCAGCCCCTCGACAGGGGACTATGGCTACACCTTC.

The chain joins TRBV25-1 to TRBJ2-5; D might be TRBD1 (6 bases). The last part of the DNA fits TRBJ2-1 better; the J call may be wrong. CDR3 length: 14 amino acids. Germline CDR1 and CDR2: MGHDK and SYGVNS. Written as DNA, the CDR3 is TGTGCCAGCAGTGACCCGGACAGACAAGAGACCCAGTTCTTC. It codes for CASSDPDRQETQFF.

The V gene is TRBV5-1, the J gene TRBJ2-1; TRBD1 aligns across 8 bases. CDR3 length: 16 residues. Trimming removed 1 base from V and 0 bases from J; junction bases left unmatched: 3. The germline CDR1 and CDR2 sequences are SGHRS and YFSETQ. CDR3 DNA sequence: TGCGCCAGCAGCTTGCACAGGGGGAGCTCCTACAATGAGCAGTTCTTC. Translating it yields CASSLHRGSSYNEQFF. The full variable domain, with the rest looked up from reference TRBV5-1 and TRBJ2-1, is KAGVTQTPRYLIKTRGQQVTLSCSPISGHRSVSWYQQTPGQGLQFLFEYFSETQRNKGNFPGRFSGRQFSNSRSEMNVSTLELGDSALYLCASSLHRGSSYNEQFFGPGTRLTVL.

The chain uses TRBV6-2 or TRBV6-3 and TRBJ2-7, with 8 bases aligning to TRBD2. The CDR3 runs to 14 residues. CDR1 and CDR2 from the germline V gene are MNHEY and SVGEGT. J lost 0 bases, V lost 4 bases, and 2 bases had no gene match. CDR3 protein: CASSFGGGSYEQYF. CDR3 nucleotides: TGTGCCAGCAGTTTCGGGGGGGGCTCCTACGAGCAGTACTTC.

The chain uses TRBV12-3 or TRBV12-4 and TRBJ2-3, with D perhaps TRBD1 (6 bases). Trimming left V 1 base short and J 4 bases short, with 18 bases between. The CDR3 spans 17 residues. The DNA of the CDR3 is TGTGCCAGCAGTTTAGGCCCGGGACGAGGGGGAGCAGATACGCAGTATTTT. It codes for CASSLGPGRGGADTQYF.

CDR3: CASSIPPNEQYF. In nucleotides, the CDR3 is TGTGCCAGCAGCATACCGCCAAATGAGCAGTACTTC. The V call is TRBV5-4, the J call TRBJ2-7; no firm D call. The CDR3 totals 12 residues. Trimming pared 4 bases from V and 7 bases from J, leaving 12 bases between. Germline V gene sequence: CDR1 SGHNT, CDR2 YYREEE (reference sequence).